This TCR beta chain emerged from a study of OX40 agonist ivuxolimab in advanced cancers. Study-level information: Three patients had partial responses: one hepatocellular carcinoma, two cutaneous melanoma. The study's findings and limits: Partial responders treated at 0.1-3.0 mg/kg exhibited clonal expansion among the lowest measured. In CD8+ T cells, expanded clones were on average more numerous than in CD4+.

CDR3 size: 16 residues. Germline CDR1 SGDLS, CDR2 YYNGEE. The trim removed 0 bases at V and 4 bases at J, leaving 4 bases unmatched. Assay used: immunoSEQ multiplex PCR; TCRdb lists only in-frame clones, some missing. The sample has roughly 48,000 clones, 83% seen once. Autoimmune disease history or systemic immunosuppression led to patients being barred. As to this clone: Its antigen remains unknown.

This specimen was CD4+ or CD8+ T cells sorted from blood, taken in a trial of the OX40 agonist ivuxolimab. This TCR was recovered from an adult with an advanced solid tumor such as melanoma, head and neck, liver or kidney cancer. The chain couples TRBV9 to TRBJ2-5, with TRBD2 matching 12 bases. The CDR3: CASSVVLAGGRETQYF. The CDR3 DNA sequence: TGTGCCAGCAGCGTAGTCCTAGCGGGGGGGAGAGAGACCCAGTACTTC.